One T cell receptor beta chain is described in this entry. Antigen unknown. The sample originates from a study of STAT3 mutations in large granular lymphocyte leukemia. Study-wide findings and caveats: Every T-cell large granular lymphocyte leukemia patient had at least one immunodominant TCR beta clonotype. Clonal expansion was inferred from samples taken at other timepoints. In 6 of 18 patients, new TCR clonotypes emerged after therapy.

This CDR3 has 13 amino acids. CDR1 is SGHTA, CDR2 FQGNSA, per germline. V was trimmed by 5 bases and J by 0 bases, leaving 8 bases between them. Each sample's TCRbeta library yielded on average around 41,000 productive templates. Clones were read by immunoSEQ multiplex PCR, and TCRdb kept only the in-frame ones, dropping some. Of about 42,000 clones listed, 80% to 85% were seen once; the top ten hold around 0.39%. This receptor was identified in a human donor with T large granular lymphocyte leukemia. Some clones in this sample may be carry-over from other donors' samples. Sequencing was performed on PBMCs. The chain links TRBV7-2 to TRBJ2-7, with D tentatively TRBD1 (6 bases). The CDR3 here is CASSGQSSYEQYF. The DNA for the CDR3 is TGTGCCAGCAGCGGACAGAGCTCCTACGAGCAGTACTTC.